The T cell receptor beta chain under discussion was sequenced for a study of cytomegalovirus exposure and HLA in healthy donors. Germline CDR1 is MNHEY and CDR2 is SVGAGI. J gave up 4 bases and V 7 bases, and 9 bases lay outside the gene matches. There are 14 residues in the CDR3. Study observations and caveats: Many donors shared some public TCRs, even though most TCR sequences were rare. Specificity for CMV antigens was confirmed in vitro for a few of the CMV-associated chains. The number of N-insertions in an Asian-associated ancestry cluster was reportedly below the 666-donor mean in a later analysis.

Vbeta (60) and Jbeta (13) primers were used in the PCR. Measured with immunoSEQ multiplex PCR; TCRdb has only the in-frame clones, and not every one. The sample shows about 200,000 clones, roughly 80% of them seen only once. Comments on this clone: The antigen remains undetermined.

Sequencing was done on a sample of PBMCs. This receptor was obtained from a man aged 25-40 years in good health and CMV-seronegative. This chain joins TRBV6-5 and TRBJ1-2; 7 bases align to TRBD1. CDR3 protein: CASIQGGGGYGYTF. The CDR3, as DNA: TGTGCCAGCATCCAAGGAGGGGGCGGCTATGGCTACACCTTC.